This TCR beta chain is drawn from a study of blood T cell repertoires in COVID-19. The ends lost 1 base at V and 7 bases at J; junction bases unmatched: 8. There are 15 residues in the CDR3. Germline V gene data show CDR1 as KGHSH and CDR2 as LQKENI. Data came from immunoSEQ multiplex PCR; TCRdb stores just in-frame clones and leaves some out. The table records roughly 110,000 clones, about 88% of them present only once. The V gene is TRBV18, the J gene TRBJ2-5, with 8 nucleotides matching TRBD2. Sequencing was carried out using peripheral blood. This sequence was found in a man in his forties with acute or convalescent COVID-19. CDR3 sequence reads: CASSPRTGGPLTQYF. CDR3 DNA: TGTGCCAGCTCACCACGGACGGGGGGGCCCCTGACCCAGTACTTC.